The TCR beta chain under discussion was sequenced for a study of T cells in tumors and immune-related adverse events. This CDR3 is built from 15 residues. The V gene's germline CDR1 is MDHEN and CDR2 SYDVKM. V dropped 7 bases and J dropped 6; count of bases not matched to a gene: 12. TCRdb keeps only in-frame clones here, not all; method: immunoSEQ multiplex PCR. The sample has more than 10,000 clones; less than 95% are singletons. The chain links TRBV28 to TRBJ2-1; TRBD2 matches 7 bases. The material sequenced was lymph node tissue, taken from a patient treated with anti-PD-1 therapy. The sequence came from a female donor with metastatic renal cell carcinoma. CDR3 coding DNA: TGTGCCAGCACCACCAGCGGGGCCGGCGCCAATGAGCAGTTCTTC. Its protein product is CASTTSGAGANEQFF.